Below, 26 T cell receptor beta chains from the same sample are listed, as sequenced in a study of shared clonotypes between healthy human individuals. Assay used: immunoSEQ multiplex PCR; TCRdb lists only in-frame clones, some missing. The sample gives under 1 million clones, more than 85% of which show up once; about 25% is in the top ten. CD45RO-negative cells were positively selected for CCR7, leaving out terminally differentiated effector memory CD45RA+ cells. Sequencing was carried out using naive CD8+ T cells sorted from blood. These receptors all stem from a man aged 25 to 40 in good health.

V is TRBV5-5 and J is TRBJ2-3; D might be TRBD2 (7 bases). V shed 4 bases and J shed 6 bases, with 21 bases lying between them. Germline CDR1 reads SGHKS; CDR2 reads YYEKEE (reference sequence). CDR3 size: 16 residues. CDR3 nucleotides: TGTGCCAGCAGCCCCTCCTTAGGGGGGAGGGGTGATACGCAGTATTTT. Amino acids: CASSPSLGGRGDTQYF.

This clone appeared a single time. The chain combines TRBV4-1 with TRBJ1-4; unclear D gene. V shed 2 bases and J shed 0 bases, with 10 bases lying between them. Germline lookup yields CDR1 MGHRA and CDR2 YSYEKL. The CDR3 contains 16 residues. CDR3 protein: CASSQQQRATNEKLFF. CDR3 nucleotides: TGCGCCAGCAGCCAACAGCAGCGGGCAACTAATGAAAAACTGTTTTTT.

In regard to this clone: One junction end does not reproduce the germline sequence, and a read error may be involved. This chain connects TRBV7-7 to TRBJ2-7; 10 bases align to TRBD1. Germline CDR1 is SSHAT and CDR2 is FNYEAQ (reference sequence). The CDR3 is 13 amino acids. CDR3 DNA sequence: TGTGCTAGCAGCTGGACAGGGGGCTACGAGCAGTACTTC. Encoded protein: CASSWTGGYEQYF.

The CDR3 DNA follows: TGTGCCAGCAGCTCCCCCCACGAGCAGTACTTC. Its protein product is CASSSPHEQYF. The V call is TRBV7-9, the J call TRBJ2-7; no clear D gene. The CDR3 has 11 residues. Germline V lookup: CDR1 SEHNR, CDR2 FQNEAQ (reference sequence). V gave up 4 bases and J gave up 5 bases, with 6 bases separating them.

This chain uses TRBV4-2 with TRBJ2-7; 9 bases are shared with TRBD2. The CDR3 has 16 amino acids. Germline V gene lookup returns CDR1 LGHNA and CDR2 YNFKEQ. With V trimmed by 3 bases and J by 2 bases, 8 bases remained unmatched. CDR3 region: CASSQALAGPTYEQYF. CDR3 sequence (DNA): TGTGCCAGCAGCCAGGCGCTAGCGGGGCCCACCTACGAGCAGTACTTC.

The count of this clone is one. This chain uses TRBV9 with TRBJ2-6; TRBD1 agrees at 8 bases. Losses at the gene ends were 1 base for V and 2 bases for J; bases not matched to a gene: 17. The CDR3 length is 21 residues. Per the germline V gene, CDR1 is SGDLS and CDR2 is YYNGEE. The CDR3 here is CASSVRTGMRKGKAGANVLTF. The CDR3 nucleotides read TGTGCCAGCAGCGTAAGGACAGGGATGCGGAAGGGAAAGGCTGGGGCCAACGTCCTGACTTTC.

This CDR3 reads CASGGGTNYGYTF. The CDR3 DNA sequence: TGTGCCAGCGGGGGCGGAACTAACTATGGCTACACCTTC. V gene TRBV27 combines with J gene TRBJ1-2; possible D gene TRBD1, 6 bases. Germline CDR1 MNHEY, CDR2 SMNVEV (reference sequence). Trimming left V 8 bases short and J 0 bases short, with 10 bases between. The CDR3 length is 13 residues.

The rearrangement uses TRBV6-1 and TRBJ2-7; D not resolved. The CDR3 extends over 15 amino acids. Looked up from germline, CDR1 is MNHNS and CDR2 is SASEGT. Trimming removed 0 bases from V and 6 bases from J, with 15 bases in between. The CDR3 sequence is CASSEAARIKLEQYF. CDR3 in DNA: TGTGCCAGCAGTGAAGCGGCAAGAATTAAACTCGAGCAGTACTTC.

In this sample, this clone turned up once. V usage is TRBV27 and J usage is TRBJ2-7; a possible D gene is TRBD1 (6 bases). V was clipped by 10 bases and J by 3 bases, with 10 bases between them. The CDR3 consists of 11 residues. In germline, CDR1 is MNHEY, CDR2 SMNVEV (reference sequence). CDR3 amino acids: CATGQHYEQYF. The CDR3 coding sequence is TGTGCCACCGGACAGCACTACGAGCAGTACTTC.

The J gene is TRBJ1-1, the V gene TRBV5-6; TRBD1 might be the D (5 bases). The CDR3 runs to 13 residues. Trimming took 2 bases from V and 4 from J, leaving 9 bases between them. The germline V gene has CDR1 SGHDT and CDR2 YYEEEE. CDR3 bases: TGTGCCAGCAGCTTATGGGGGGGCACTGAAGCTTTCTTT. As protein: CASSLWGGTEAFF.

This chain uses TRBV2 with TRBJ2-3; possibly TRBD1 for D (5 bases). V lost 5 bases and J 2 bases, leaving 20 bases between the germline ends. The germline gives CDR1 SNHLY, CDR2 FYNNEI. CDR3 length equals 17 residues. The CDR3 protein is CASSTRIGQGSTDTQYF. CDR3 coding DNA: TGTGCCAGCAGTACAAGAATCGGGCAGGGATCCACAGATACGCAGTATTTT.

The rearrangement uses TRBV6-1 and TRBJ2-7; the D is unclear. V shed 6 bases and J shed 4 bases, with 4 bases lying between them. This CDR3 comprises 10 residues. From germline, CDR1 is MNHNS and CDR2 SASEGT. CDR3 in DNA: TGTGCCAGCAGGGAGTACGAGCAGTACTTC. It is translated as CASREYEQYF.

As for this clone: The same CDR3 is also encoded by other DNA sequences in this sample. J is TRBJ1-5 and V is TRBV7-9, with D possibly being TRBD1 (5 bases). The germline V and J ends were trimmed by 5 bases and 7 bases, with 9 bases remaining between them. The CDR3 contains 12 residues. In germline, CDR1 is SEHNR, CDR2 FQNEAQ (reference sequence). CDR3 coding DNA: TGTGCCAGCAGCCTGGGGGGGCAGCCCCAGCATTTT. It yields the protein CASSLGGQPQHF.

The CDR3 nucleotides read TGTGCCAGCCTGGGGGGGAGCAGCACAGATACGCAGTATTTT. Residues: CASLGGSSTDTQYF. The rearrangement joins TRBV9 to TRBJ2-3; 7 nucleotides match TRBD2. The germline V gene has CDR1 SGDLS and CDR2 YYNGEE. CDR3 length equals 14 residues. The junction had 5 bases not matched to a gene; V was cut back by 7 bases and J by 0 bases.

This clone was recorded once. The chain has TRBV21-1 and TRBJ2-1. TRBV21-1 is deemed a pseudogene. The CDR3 has 17 amino acids. The chain's CDR3 is CASSKGLTLLTYNEQFF. The DNA of the CDR3 is TGTGCCAGCAGCAAAGGCCTTACCCTCCTTACCTACAATGAGCAGTTCTTC.

Turning to this clone: This same CDR3 is encoded by further DNA sequences in the sample. This chain joins TRBV27 and TRBJ2-7, with TRBD1 matching over 8 bases. The V gene end was trimmed by 0 bases and the J gene end by 3 bases; junction bases not matched to a gene: 4. Germline assignment: CDR1 MNHEY and CDR2 SMNVEV (reference sequence). The CDR3 has 15 amino acids. CDR3 protein: CASSLSGTGDYEQYF. In DNA form, the CDR3 reads TGTGCCAGCAGTTTATCCGGGACAGGAGACTACGAGCAGTACTTC.

The chain links TRBV11-2 to TRBJ1-3; tentatively, D is TRBD1 (5 bases). CDR3 length: 15 amino acids. The V end lost 3 bases, the J end lost 4 bases, and 13 bases lay between the germline ends. Germline assignment: CDR1 SGHAT and CDR2 FQNNGV. The CDR3 DNA follows: TGTGCCAGCAGCTTGCGGTCGGGGGTCGGAAACACCATATATTTT. Translated: CASSLRSGVGNTIYF.

The chain joins TRBV5-1 to TRBJ2-5, with 11 bases fitting TRBD2. The V gene end was trimmed by 0 bases and the J gene end by 1 base; junction bases not matched to a gene: 11. This CDR3 is 19 amino acids long. The germline gives CDR1 SGHRS, CDR2 YFSETQ. The CDR3, as DNA: TGCGCCAGCAGCTTGGCGGGGGGTATAGCGGGAGGGCTCCAAGAGACCCAGTACTTC. Encoded protein: CASSLAGGIAGGLQETQYF.

The chain employs TRBV7-2 and TRBJ2-7, with TRBD2 matching 9 bases. The germline V gene encodes CDR1 SGHTA and CDR2 FQGNSA. This CDR3 is 15 amino acids long. The trim removed 1 base at V and 4 bases at J, leaving 5 bases unmatched. The DNA for the CDR3 is TGTGCCAGCAGCTTAGTTCCTAGCGGGAAATACGAGCAGTACTTC. Amino acid sequence: CASSLVPSGKYEQYF.

The CDR3: CASSEDRFTYNEQFF. CDR3 sequence (DNA): TGTGCCAGCAGTGAGGACAGGTTTACCTACAATGAGCAGTTCTTC. The J gene is TRBJ2-1, the V gene TRBV27; the match to TRBD1 covers 7 bases. Germline loops: CDR1 MNHEY, CDR2 SMNVEV (reference sequence). J gave up 2 bases and V 5 bases, and 6 bases lay outside the gene matches. The CDR3 consists of 15 residues.

This clone was seen only once. This chain joins TRBV7-8 and TRBJ2-7; TRBD2 matches 13 bases. V gave up 5 bases and J gave up 6 bases; unmatched junction bases: 16. Looked up from germline, CDR1 is SGHVS and CDR2 is FQNEAQ. The CDR3 length is 18 residues. CDR3 in amino acids: CASSLGTSGRASEVEQYF. CDR3 bases: TGTGCCAGCAGCCTCGGAACTAGCGGGAGGGCCTCTGAGGTCGAGCAGTACTTC.

CDR3 sequence (DNA): TGTGCCAGCAGTTATGTACAGGGGGCGAAAGGCTACACCTTC. As protein: CASSYVQGAKGYTF. This sequence joins TRBV6-5 and TRBJ1-2; 9 bases map to TRBD1. Trimming removed 3 bases from V and 8 bases from J; junction bases left unmatched: 7. Germline CDR1 reads MNHEY; CDR2 reads SVGAGI. The CDR3 contains 14 residues.

Details on this clone: Sequence at one end of the junction differs from germline and may be a read error. The chain has TRBV28 and TRBJ2-7; D unresolved. Germline CDR1 is MDHEN and CDR2 is SYDVKM. The CDR3 contains 13 residues. The CDR3 is CASSLGVKVGTLF. The CDR3 nucleotides are TGTGCCAGCAGTTTAGGAGTGAAAGTCGGAACTCTCTTC.

The chain is built from TRBV6-5 and TRBJ2-7; the match to TRBD1 covers 8 bases. The CDR3 spans 16 residues. Germline V gene sequence: CDR1 MNHEY, CDR2 SVGAGI. V lost 0 bases to trimming and J lost 0 bases; unmatched junction nucleotides: 4. The CDR3 nucleotides are TGTGCCAGCAGTTACTCGATGGGACAGGTCTCCTACGAGCAGTACTTC. Protein sequence: CASSYSMGQVSYEQYF.

This clone is a singleton in its sample. The rearrangement uses TRBV27 and TRBJ2-1; 7 nucleotides line up with TRBD2. There are 15 residues in the CDR3. Germline CDR1 reads MNHEY; CDR2 reads SMNVEV (reference sequence). With 6 bases clipped from V and 1 base from J, the junction kept 6 bases outside the gene matches. CDR3 DNA: TGTGCCAGCAGACTCTGGGGAGGGTCCTACAATGAGCAGTTCTTC. It yields the protein CASRLWGGSYNEQFF.

The rearrangement uses TRBV11-2 and TRBJ2-7; D call uncertain. With 5 bases removed from V and 4 bases from J, the gap between germline ends came to 12 bases. The CDR3 runs 13 residues. Germline V CDR1 and CDR2: SGHAT, FQNNGV. The CDR3 nucleotides are TGTGCCAGCAGCCCCTACGGGTTTTACGAGCAGTACTTC. Translating it yields CASSPYGFYEQYF.